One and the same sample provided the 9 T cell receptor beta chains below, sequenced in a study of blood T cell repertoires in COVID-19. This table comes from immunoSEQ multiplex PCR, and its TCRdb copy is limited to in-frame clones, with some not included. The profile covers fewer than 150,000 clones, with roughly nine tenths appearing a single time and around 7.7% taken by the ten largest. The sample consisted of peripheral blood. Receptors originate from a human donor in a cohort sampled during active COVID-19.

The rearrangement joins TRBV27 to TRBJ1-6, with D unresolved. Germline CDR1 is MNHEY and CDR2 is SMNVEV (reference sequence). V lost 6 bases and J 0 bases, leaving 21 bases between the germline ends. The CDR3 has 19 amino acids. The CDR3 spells CASSTPTRGLGSYNSPLHF. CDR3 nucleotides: TGTGCCAGCAGCACCCCCACCCGGGGTTTGGGCTCCTATAATTCACCCCTCCACTTT.

Here the CDR3 reads CASVDRGVNEKLFF. The CDR3 DNA sequence: TGTGCCAGCGTGGACAGGGGGGTTAATGAAAAACTGTTTTTT. The chain couples TRBV18 to TRBJ1-4; 10 nucleotides agree with TRBD1. This CDR3 spans 14 amino acids. Germline values: CDR1 KGHSH, CDR2 LQKENI. J gave up 4 bases and V 8 bases, and 4 bases lay outside the gene matches.

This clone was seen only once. The CDR3 DNA is TGCGCCAGCAGCGCCCCGACAGGGAGCTCTGGAAACACCATATATTTT. Protein product: CASSAPTGSSGNTIYF. The chain joins TRBV5-1 to TRBJ1-3; 7 bases map to TRBD1. The CDR3 totals 16 residues. Trimming cost V 4 bases and J 0 bases; bases outside gene matches: 7. Germline loops: CDR1 SGHRS, CDR2 YFSETQ.

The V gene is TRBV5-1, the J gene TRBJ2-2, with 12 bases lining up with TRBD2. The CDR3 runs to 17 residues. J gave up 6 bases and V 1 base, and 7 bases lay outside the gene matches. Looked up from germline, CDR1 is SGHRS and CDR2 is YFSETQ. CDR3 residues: CASSLKVSSGGAGELFF. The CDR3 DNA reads TGCGCCAGCAGCTTGAAGGTTTCTAGCGGGGGGGCCGGGGAGCTGTTTTTT.

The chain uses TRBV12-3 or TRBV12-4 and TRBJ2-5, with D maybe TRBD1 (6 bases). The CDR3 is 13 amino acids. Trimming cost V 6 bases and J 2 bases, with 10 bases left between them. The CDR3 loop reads CASSRGQQETQYF. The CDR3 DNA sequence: TGTGCCAGCAGCCGTGGACAGCAAGAGACCCAGTACTTC.

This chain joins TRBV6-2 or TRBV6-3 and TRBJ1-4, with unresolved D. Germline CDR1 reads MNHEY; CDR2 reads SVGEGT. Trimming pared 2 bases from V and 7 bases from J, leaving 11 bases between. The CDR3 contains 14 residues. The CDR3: CASSYGGAAEKLFF. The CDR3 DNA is TGTGCCAGCAGTTACGGAGGTGCGGCTGAAAAACTGTTTTTT.

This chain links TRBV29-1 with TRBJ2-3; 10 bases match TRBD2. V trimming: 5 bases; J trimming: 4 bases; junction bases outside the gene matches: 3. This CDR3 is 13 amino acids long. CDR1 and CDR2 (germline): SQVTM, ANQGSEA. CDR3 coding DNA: TGCAGCGTTTTAGCGGGAGGACCAGATACGCAGTATTTT. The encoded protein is CSVLAGGPDTQYF.

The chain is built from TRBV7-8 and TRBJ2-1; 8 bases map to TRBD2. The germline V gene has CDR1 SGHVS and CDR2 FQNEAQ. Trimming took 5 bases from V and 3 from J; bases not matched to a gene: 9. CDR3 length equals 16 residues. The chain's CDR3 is CASSPPGTRNYNEQFF. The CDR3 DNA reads TGTGCCAGCAGCCCCCCCGGGACTAGGAACTACAATGAGCAGTTCTTC.

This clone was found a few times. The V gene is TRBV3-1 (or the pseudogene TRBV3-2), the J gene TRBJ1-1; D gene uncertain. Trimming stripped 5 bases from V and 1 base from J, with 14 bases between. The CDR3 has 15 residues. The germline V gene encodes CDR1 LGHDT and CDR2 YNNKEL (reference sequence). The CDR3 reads CASSFEVGANTEAFF. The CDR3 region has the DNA TGTGCCAGCAGCTTCGAGGTGGGAGCGAACACTGAAGCTTTCTTT.